These T cell receptor beta chains were read from a single sample in a study of spatial heterogeneity in lung cancer. TCRdb called the 5' RACE reads again in MiXCR, with one record for every CDR3 protein. The data show about 48,000 distinct CDR3 sequences, around 5.2% seen once. This material consisted of PBMCs, taken at surgery. All receptors come from a male donor with early-stage non-small cell lung cancer. The CDR3 runs from the conserved cysteine through the conserved F or W. The D gene is left open where the match is weak. Expanded clones get a size class; other rows say once, few or many, or leave the size out.

abundance: many
v_gene: TRBV29-1
d_gene: TRBD1
j_gene: TRBJ2-2
CDR3nt: TGCAGCGGACGGACAGGGGGCAACACCGGGGAGCTGTTTTTT
CDR3aa: CSGRTGGNTGELFF

abundance: many
v_gene: TRBV6-2/TRBV6-3
d_gene: .
j_gene: TRBJ2-5
CDR3nt: TGTGCCAGCAGTTACTCGTTTGAGGAGGGCGGAGGGGAGACCCAGTACTTC
CDR3aa: CASSYSFEEGGGETQYF

abundance: many
v_gene: TRBV12-3/TRBV12-4
d_gene: .
j_gene: TRBJ1-5
CDR3nt: TGTGCCAGCAGTTTAGGGTTAGGGGGGAGCAATCAGCCCCAGCATTTT
CDR3aa: CASSLGLGGSNQPQHF

abundance: few
v_gene: TRBV2
d_gene: .
j_gene: TRBJ1-4
CDR3nt: TGTGCCAGCAGGGCGACAGCCGAAAAACTGTTTTTT
CDR3aa: CASRATAEKLFF

abundance: many
v_gene: TRBV11-2
d_gene: TRBD2
j_gene: TRBJ2-1
CDR3nt: TGTGCCAGCAGCATCATTAGCGGGAGGTACAATGAGCAGTTCTTC
CDR3aa: CASSIISGRYNEQFF

abundance: many
v_gene: TRBV5-1
d_gene: TRBD2
j_gene: TRBJ2-3
CDR3nt: TGCGCCAGCAGCTTGACCGGACTAGCTGCCCGCCTGCCCTCCACAGATACGCAGTATTTT
CDR3aa: CASSLTGLAARLPSTDTQYF

abundance: many
v_gene: TRBV4-1
d_gene: TRBD2
j_gene: TRBJ2-1
CDR3nt: TGCGCCAGCAGCCGACTAGCGGGAGTCTTAAATGAGCAGTTCTTC
CDR3aa: CASSRLAGVLNEQFF

abundance: many
v_gene: TRBV6-5
d_gene: .
j_gene: TRBJ1-4
CDR3nt: TGTGCCAGCAGTAAACAGGGAGAAAAACTGTTTTTT
CDR3aa: CASSKQGEKLFF

abundance: many
v_gene: TRBV4-1
d_gene: .
j_gene: TRBJ2-7
CDR3nt: TGCGCCAGCAGCCAAGGAGCTAGCGACTCCTACGAGCAGTACTTC
CDR3aa: CASSQGASDSYEQYF

abundance: many
v_gene: TRBV18
d_gene: TRBD1
j_gene: TRBJ2-5
CDR3nt: TGTGCCAGCTCACCGGGACAGGCAAAAGAGACCCAGTACTTC
CDR3aa: CASSPGQAKETQYF

abundance: many
v_gene: TRBV2
d_gene: .
j_gene: TRBJ1-4
CDR3nt: TGTGCCAGCCACAGGGATCCGGCAACTAATGAAAAACTGTTTTTT
CDR3aa: CASHRDPATNEKLFF

abundance: .
v_gene: TRBV4-2
d_gene: .
j_gene: TRBJ2-3
CDR3nt: TGTGCCAGCAGCCAAGGCCGTGGGTCGGGCGCAGATACGCAGTATTTT
CDR3aa: CASSQGRGSGADTQYF

abundance: few
v_gene: TRBV20-1
d_gene: TRBD2
j_gene: TRBJ2-7
CDR3nt: TGCAGTGCTATACTGCGACTAGCGGGAGGATACGAGCAGTACTTC
CDR3aa: CSAILRLAGGYEQYF

abundance: many
v_gene: TRBV12-3/TRBV12-4
d_gene: .
j_gene: TRBJ2-5
CDR3nt: TGTGCCAGCAGTTCCTGGGGGGAGACCCAGTACTTC
CDR3aa: CASSSWGETQYF

abundance: few
v_gene: TRBV9
d_gene: .
j_gene: TRBJ2-2
CDR3nt: TGTGCCAGCAGCGTAGATGATGGGAGAGGCGGGGAGCTGTTTTTT
CDR3aa: CASSVDDGRGGELFF

abundance: many
v_gene: TRBV6-6
d_gene: .
j_gene: TRBJ2-7
CDR3nt: TGTGCCAGCGCCGCTCGACGGCAGGGCGAGCAGTACTTC
CDR3aa: CASAARRQGEQYF

abundance: many
v_gene: TRBV5-1
d_gene: .
j_gene: TRBJ2-7
CDR3nt: TGCGCCAGCAGCTTGTCGGACCCTGCCTACGAGCAGTACTTC
CDR3aa: CASSLSDPAYEQYF

abundance: many
v_gene: TRBV5-1
d_gene: TRBD2
j_gene: TRBJ2-2
CDR3nt: TGCGCCAGCAGCTTGGCAGCGGGAAGTCCCGGGGAGCTGTTTTTT
CDR3aa: CASSLAAGSPGELFF

abundance: many
v_gene: TRBV24-1
d_gene: TRBD2
j_gene: TRBJ2-1
CDR3nt: TGTGCCACCAGTGACCCTAGCGGGACCTACAATGAGCAGTTCTTC
CDR3aa: CATSDPSGTYNEQFF

abundance: many
v_gene: TRBV6-2/TRBV6-3
d_gene: .
j_gene: TRBJ1-2
CDR3nt: TGTGCCAGCAGTTACGCGTGGAACGAAAACTATGGCTACACCTTC
CDR3aa: CASSYAWNENYGYTF

abundance: many
v_gene: TRBV7-2
d_gene: .
j_gene: TRBJ2-7
CDR3nt: TGTGCCAGCAGCTTGAACGAGGGCGTTTACGAGCAGTACTTC
CDR3aa: CASSLNEGVYEQYF

abundance: few
v_gene: TRBV20-1
d_gene: .
j_gene: TRBJ2-1
CDR3nt: TGCAGTGTCCTCGGCCCTACTGAGCAGTTCTTC
CDR3aa: CSVLGPTEQFF

abundance: few
v_gene: TRBV13
d_gene: .
j_gene: TRBJ2-7
CDR3nt: TGTGCCAGCAGCCTGGGGACCGACGAGCAGTACTTC
CDR3aa: CASSLGTDEQYF

abundance: many
v_gene: TRBV9
d_gene: .
j_gene: TRBJ1-2
CDR3nt: TGTGCCAGCAGCTCCAGAGAGGGCTATGGCTACACCTTC
CDR3aa: CASSSREGYGYTF

abundance: many
v_gene: TRBV2
d_gene: TRBD1
j_gene: TRBJ1-2
CDR3nt: TGTGCCAGTCAGGGACAGGGCCTTATTGGCGGCTACACCTTC
CDR3aa: CASQGQGLIGGYTF

abundance: many
v_gene: TRBV14
d_gene: .
j_gene: TRBJ2-7
CDR3nt: TGTGCCAGCAGCCAACCAGGGGATCCGTACTACGAGCAGTACTTC
CDR3aa: CASSQPGDPYYEQYF

abundance: medium-sized
v_gene: TRBV4-3
d_gene: TRBD1
j_gene: TRBJ2-3
CDR3nt: TGCGCCAGCAGCCAATTGGCCGGGACAGGGTCATATACGCAGTATTTT
CDR3aa: CASSQLAGTGSYTQYF

abundance: many
v_gene: TRBV11-2
d_gene: .
j_gene: TRBJ1-6
CDR3nt: TGTGCCAGCAGCCCACTTCGACAGGCTTATAATTCACCCCTCCACTTT
CDR3aa: CASSPLRQAYNSPLHF

abundance: few
v_gene: TRBV20-1
d_gene: .
j_gene: TRBJ2-1
CDR3nt: TGCAGTGCTAGTCGTCCAGCGGACACCTACAATGAGCAGTTCTTC
CDR3aa: CSASRPADTYNEQFF

abundance: many
v_gene: TRBV4-1
d_gene: TRBD2
j_gene: TRBJ2-1
CDR3nt: TGCGCCAGCAGCCAAGAACTAGCGGGCGTCTACAATGAGCAGTTCTTC
CDR3aa: CASSQELAGVYNEQFF